One and the same sample provided the 26 T cell receptor beta chains below, sequenced in a study of T cells in Graves' hyperthyroidism and ophthalmopathy. TCR beta CDR3 regions were amplified from RNA transcripts. The TCR CDR3 first-round RT-PCR relied on the HTBI primer set. TCRdb called the multiplex PCR reads again in MiXCR, with one record for every CDR3 protein. Among roughly 500,000 distinct CDR3 sequences listed, about 46% were seen once. Sequenced sample: peripheral blood or thyroid tissue (not recorded which). All receptors come from an adult woman with Graves' disease, either hyperthyroidism or ophthalmopathy (not recorded which).

This sequence joins TRBV19 and TRBJ2-2; the D gene is possibly TRBD2 (6 bases). The CDR3 consists of 12 residues. The germline gives CDR1 LNHDA, CDR2 SQIVND (reference sequence). V was pared by 10 bases and J by 9 bases, with 15 bases between. This chain's CDR3 is CATLGRGRELFF. CDR3 sequence (DNA): TGTGCCACCCTTGGGCGGGGTCGGGAGCTGTTTTTT.

This clonotype was seen at least ten times. The genes are TRBV4-2 and TRBJ1-1, with D hard to call. Germline loops: CDR1 LGHNA, CDR2 YNFKEQ. V lost 2 bases to trimming and J lost 2 bases, with 9 bases between them. The CDR3 has 14 amino acids. This CDR3 reads CASSQHDTNTEAFF. CDR3 in DNA: TGTGCCAGCAGCCAACATGACACTAACACTGAAGCTTTCTTT.

This clonotype was recorded many times. This chain joins TRBV6-2 or TRBV6-3 and TRBJ2-7; 10 bases line up with TRBD2. This CDR3 is 15 amino acids long. J was trimmed by 7 bases and V by 4 bases; bases with no gene match: 10. Germline assignment: CDR1 MNHEY and CDR2 SVGEGT. In DNA form, the CDR3 reads TGTGCCAGCAGTTCGTATCCTAGCGGGAGTTATGAGCAGTACTTC. This sequence encodes CASSSYPSGSYEQYF.

The chain employs TRBV7-8 and TRBJ2-7; D is uncertain. Germline CDR1 SGHVS, CDR2 FQNEAQ. There are 16 residues in the CDR3. V shed 5 bases and J shed 1 base, with 18 bases lying between them. Here the CDR3 DNA reads TGTGCCAGCAGCCCAAAGCCTACAGCGTTATCCTACGAGCAGTACTTC. Translated: CASSPKPTALSYEQYF.

Turning to this clonotype: A read error may account for a junction end that differs from germline. The V call is TRBV10-3, the J call TRBJ1-5, with 7 bases identical to TRBD1. This CDR3 has 15 residues. In germline, CDR1 is ENHRY, CDR2 SYGVKD. The CDR3 coding sequence is TGTGCCAGCAGTCGAAATGACAGGGTCGGTCAGCCCCAGCATTTT. Translation gives CASSRNDRVGQPQHF.

About this clonotype itself: A junction end diverges from the germline sequence, so it may reflect a read error. The chain joins TRBV2 to TRBJ1-3, with D hard to call. There are 14 residues in the CDR3. CDR1 and CDR2 from the germline V gene are SNHLY and FYNNEI. In nucleotides, the CDR3 is TGTGCCAGCAGTGAAGTCAACTCTGGAGACACCATATATTTT. Encoded protein: CASSEVNSGDTIYF.

This clonotype was picked up many times. The rearrangement joins TRBV27 to TRBJ1-2; TRBD1 agrees at 8 bases. Per the germline V gene, CDR1 is MNHEY and CDR2 is SMNVEV (reference sequence). Trimming removed 10 bases from V and 5 bases from J; junction bases left unmatched: 12. The CDR3 extends over 14 amino acids. The CDR3: CAIAPGQGKYGYTF. Here the CDR3 DNA reads TGTGCCATCGCCCCAGGACAGGGTAAATATGGCTACACCTTC.

The rearrangement joins TRBV10-3 to TRBJ2-7; D gene uncertain. Germline V CDR1 and CDR2: ENHRY, SYGVKD. The length of the CDR3 is 11 residues. The V and J ends lost 11 bases and 5 bases respectively, with 13 bases between them. The CDR3 sequence is CASSQFNEQYF. The CDR3 DNA is TGTGCCTCCAGCCAATTCAACGAGCAGTACTTC.

The chain combines TRBV4-1 with TRBJ1-1; D is unresolved. The CDR3 length is 14 residues. Per the germline V gene, CDR1 is MGHRA and CDR2 is YSYEKL. The V and J ends lost 0 bases and 3 bases respectively, with 8 bases between them. The DNA for the CDR3 is TGCGCCAGCAGCCAAGATCGGGCGGACACTGAAGCTTTCTTT. Translating it yields CASSQDRADTEAFF.

CDR3 bases: TGTGCCAGCAGTGCGTTTTTTGGGAAGAGGGAGACCCAGTACTTC. Its translation is CASSAFFGKRETQYF. The V gene is TRBV25-1, the J gene TRBJ2-5; the D is unclear. The CDR3 contains 15 residues. The V gene's germline CDR1 is MGHDK and CDR2 SYGVNS. V lost 4 bases and J 5 bases, leaving 17 bases between the germline ends.

J is TRBJ1-1 and V is TRBV9; 10 positions agree with TRBD1. Germline trimming cut 3 bases from V and 5 bases from J; bases unmatched to any gene: 7. CDR1 is SGDLS and CDR2 is YYNGEE in the germline V gene. CDR3 length: 15 residues. The CDR3 here is CASSGPGQGWTEAFF. In nucleotides, the CDR3 is TGTGCCAGCAGCGGACCGGGACAGGGGTGGACTGAAGCTTTCTTT.

This clonotype has at least ten counts. The chain uses TRBV19 and TRBJ1-5, with TRBD1 matching 9 bases. The CDR3 spans 16 residues. The germline V gene has CDR1 LNHDA and CDR2 SQIVND (reference sequence). Trimming took 0 bases from V and 1 from J; bases not matched to a gene: 1. The CDR3 nucleotides read TGTGCCAGTAGTATAGAACAGGGGGCGAGCAATCAGCCCCAGCATTTT. It codes for CASSIEQGASNQPQHF.

This clonotype was observed many times. The chain couples TRBV2 to TRBJ1-2; D ambiguous. The CDR3 spans 12 residues. V was trimmed by 0 bases and J by 4 bases, leaving 3 bases between them. The germline V gene encodes CDR1 SNHLY and CDR2 FYNNEI. The CDR3 DNA is TGTGCCAGCAGTGAAGCGGGCTATGGCTACACCTTC. Translating it yields CASSEAGYGYTF.

This clonotype appeared many times. The gene calls are TRBV5-1 and TRBJ1-1; D may be TRBD1 (5 bases). V was pared by 0 bases and J by 1 base, with 10 bases between. CDR1 is SGHRS and CDR2 is YFSETQ in the germline V gene. The CDR3 consists of 15 residues. CDR3 residues: CASSLDGRANTEAFF. The DNA of the CDR3 is TGCGCCAGCAGCTTGGATGGCAGGGCGAACACTGAAGCTTTCTTT.

This clonotype has only one observation. The V gene is TRBV7-6, the J gene TRBJ2-7, with a possible D match to TRBD1 (6 bases). The V and J ends lost 5 bases and 0 bases respectively, with 14 bases between them. Germline lookup yields CDR1 SGHVS and CDR2 FNYEAQ. The CDR3 has 15 amino acids. CDR3 in amino acids: CASSPNDRISYEQYF. CDR3 sequence (DNA): TGTGCCAGCAGCCCCAACGACAGGATCTCCTACGAGCAGTACTTC.

This clonotype was detected ten times or more. This rearrangement joins TRBV7-2 to TRBJ1-1, with TRBD1 identical over 7 bases. V was pared by 5 bases and J by 4 bases, with 4 bases of the junction left unmatched. The CDR3 has 13 residues. CDR1 SGHTA and CDR2 FQGNSA come from the germline V gene. The CDR3 here is CASSPTGFTEAFF. In DNA form, the CDR3 reads TGTGCCAGCAGCCCGACAGGGTTCACTGAAGCTTTCTTT.

With regard to this clonotype: A read error is likely, as this CDR3 ends without the conserved phenylalanine or tryptophan. No DNA is shown, since the ends of the CDR3 on it are uncertain; the CDR3 is the one TCRdb lists. The chain carries TRBV19 and TRBJ2-5; the listed D gene, TRBD2, was not tested against the DNA. The CDR3 sequence runs 8 residues, both termini included. Germline loops: CDR1 LNHDA, CDR2 SQIVND (reference sequence). Here the CDR3 reads CASTERAG.

At least ten counts were recorded for this clonotype. The V and J genes are TRBV9 and TRBJ1-1, with no clear D. Germline loops: CDR1 SGDLS, CDR2 YYNGEE. The CDR3 is made up of 14 amino acids. Trimming took 4 bases from V and 4 from J, leaving 14 bases between them. CDR3 loop: CASSPRTLSTEAFF. The CDR3, as DNA: TGTGCCAGCAGCCCCCGTACCCTGAGCACTGAAGCTTTCTTT.

To note about this clonotype: This likely comes from a read error, as the CDR3 has no conserved phenylalanine or tryptophan at its end. No DNA is shown, since the ends of the CDR3 on it are uncertain; the CDR3 is the one TCRdb lists. The gene calls are TRBV19 and TRBJ2-6. Germline CDR1 is LNHDA and CDR2 is SQIVND (reference sequence). The CDR3 totals 8 residues, both ends included. The CDR3: CASSTTHS.

The CDR3 DNA reads as TGTGCCAGCACCCTGGGACAGAGCTACAATGAGCAGTTCTTC. It codes for CASTLGQSYNEQFF. The chain is built from TRBV11-2 and TRBJ2-1; TRBD1 matches 7 bases. The CDR3 totals 14 residues. From germline, CDR1 is SGHAT and CDR2 FQNNGV. Trimming removed 7 bases from V and 3 bases from J; junction bases left unmatched: 6.

Concerning this clonotype itself: The conserved final phenylalanine or tryptophan is absent from the CDR3, which likely points to a read error. The chain couples TRBV2 to TRBJ2-2; D not certain. The CDR3 is 15 residues long. CDR1 is SNHLY and CDR2 is FYNNEI in the germline V gene. V shed 5 bases and J shed 3 bases, with 13 bases lying between them. The CDR3 sequence: CASSQRRPDTGELFS. CDR3 sequence (DNA): TGTGCCAGCAGTCAAAGGCGGCCAGACACCGGGGAGCTGTTTTCT.

The chain has TRBV6-5 and TRBJ1-1; 9 bases align to TRBD1. There are 15 residues in the CDR3. After removal of 0 bases from V and 5 bases from J, the junction contained 4 bases not matched to a gene. CDR1 and CDR2 (germline): MNHEY, SVGAGI. The CDR3, as DNA: TGTGCCAGCAGTTACTCGACAGGGGGATGGACTGAAGCTTTCTTT. Translating it yields CASSYSTGGWTEAFF.

The chain is built from TRBV24-1 and TRBJ2-5, with a tentative D call TRBD1 (5 bases). Germline loops: CDR1 KGHDR, CDR2 SFDVKD. Deletions cut 2 bases from V and 5 bases from J, with 8 bases between. There are 13 residues in the CDR3. The CDR3 here is CATSDSNRETQYF. In nucleotides, the CDR3 is TGTGCCACCAGTGATTCCAACAGGGAGACCCAGTACTTC.

This clonotype has only a few counts. V usage is TRBV7-9 and J usage is TRBJ1-5, with TRBD1 matching over 8 bases. This CDR3 is 19 amino acids long. With 2 bases clipped from V and 0 bases from J, the junction kept 12 bases outside the gene matches. Germline V gene data show CDR1 as SEHNR and CDR2 as FQNEAQ (reference sequence). The CDR3 here is CASSLQGAGPGNSNQPQHF. CDR3 nucleotide sequence: TGTGCCAGCAGCTTACAGGGGGCAGGACCTGGTAATAGCAATCAGCCCCAGCATTTT.

This clonotype has at least ten counts. The V and J genes are TRBV2 and TRBJ2-7, with 8 bases lining up with TRBD2. CDR1 and CDR2 (germline): SNHLY, FYNNEI. This CDR3 has 18 residues. J was trimmed by 2 bases and V by 5 bases; bases with no gene match: 17. CDR3 region: CASSSSSLAGLSPYEQYF. DNA of the CDR3: TGTGCCAGCAGTTCCTCGAGCCTAGCGGGCCTATCCCCCTACGAGCAGTACTTC.

V gene TRBV7-9 combines with J gene TRBJ2-7, with D hard to call. CDR3 length: 13 residues. Between the trimmed V and J ends, which lost 5 bases and 2 bases, there was a span of 10 bases. Germline lookup yields CDR1 SEHNR and CDR2 FQNEAQ (reference sequence). The CDR3 region has the DNA TGTGCCAGCAGCCCCCCTAAGGCCTACGAGCAGTACTTC. Its translation: CASSPPKAYEQYF. Filled out from reference TRBV7-9 and TRBJ2-7, the complete variable domain reads DTGVSQNPRHKITKRGQNVTFRCDPISEHNRLYWYRQTLGQGPEFLTYFQNEAQLEKSRLLSDRFSAERPKGSFSTLEIQRTEQGDSAMYLCASSPPKAYEQYFGPGTRLTVT.